This T cell receptor (beta chain) was documented in a study of follicular helper T cells after annual influenza vaccination. Described time point: 2015-2016 season, pre-vaccination. ICOS+CD38+ and ICOS-CD38- fractions were sorted from non-naive CD4+CXCR5+PD-1+ cells. Assay used: immunoSEQ multiplex PCR; TCRdb lists only in-frame clones, some missing. The sample includes about 9,200 clones, roughly 85% seen only once; the top ten take 1.5% to 1.7%. This clone was detected only a few times. This CDR3 region has 14 residues. Trimming cost V 4 bases and J 5 bases, with 15 bases left between them. CDR1 SGHRS and CDR2 YFSETQ come from the germline V gene.

The chain recombines TRBV5-1 with TRBJ2-5; D might be TRBD2 (5 bases). The material was CXCR5+ CD38- circulating T follicular helper cells from blood, obtained on the day of influenza vaccination. Subset of the sample: circulating Tfh, non-naive CD4+CXCR5+PD-1+ (ICOS+CD38+ or ICOS-CD38-). This TCR came from an adult who received the influenza vaccine. CDR3 region: CASSQDSGIETQYF. For the CDR3, the DNA is TGCGCCAGCAGCCAGGACTCCGGTATCGAGACCCAGTACTTC.